Shown below are 20 T cell receptor beta chains from a single sample sequenced in a study of blood T cell repertoires in COVID-19. TCRdb's copy holds only in-frame clones and misses some; the assay was immunoSEQ multiplex PCR. The table records about 160,000 clones, about 74% of them present only once. Specimen: peripheral blood. The source is a man aged 60 to 69 with acute or convalescent COVID-19.

This clone was seen a single time. This chain uses TRBV12-3 or TRBV12-4 with TRBJ2-5; perhaps TRBD2 as D (6 bases). V was trimmed by 6 bases and J by 5 bases, leaving 10 bases between them. The CDR3 runs to 12 residues. The CDR3 spells CASRDYSETQYF. The CDR3 DNA is TGTGCCAGCAGGGACTATTCCGAGACCCAGTACTTC.

The V call is TRBV11-2, the J call TRBJ2-1, with TRBD2 matching 10 bases. Germline V lookup: CDR1 SGHAT, CDR2 FQNNGV. The CDR3 runs to 15 residues. V shed 5 bases and J 6 bases; nucleotides not matched to a gene: 7. The CDR3 region has the DNA TGTGCCAGCAGCAATAAGCGGGGGGGCTCCAATGAGCAGTTCTTC. As protein: CASSNKRGGSNEQFF.

In this sample, this clone turned up a few times. The J gene is TRBJ2-2, the V gene TRBV18; the match to TRBD2 covers 7 bases. CDR3 size: 16 residues. The germline gives CDR1 KGHSH, CDR2 LQKENI. The V gene end was trimmed by 2 bases and the J gene end by 4 bases; junction bases not matched to a gene: 7. Here the CDR3 DNA reads TGTGCCAGCTCACCATATACCGGGGGGACCACCGGGGAGCTGTTTTTT. Translating it yields CASSPYTGGTTGELFF.

CDR3: CASSARQENYGYTF. The CDR3 DNA reads as TGTGCCAGCAGCGCCCGACAGGAGAACTATGGCTACACCTTC. The chain recombines TRBV9 with TRBJ1-2; D may be TRBD1 (6 bases). V was pared by 3 bases and J by 2 bases, with 11 bases between. Germline V lookup: CDR1 SGDLS, CDR2 YYNGEE. The CDR3 extends over 14 amino acids.

This clone has more than one count but fewer than ten. The rearrangement uses TRBV7-2 and TRBJ2-7; a possible D gene is TRBD2 (7 bases). Germline V lookup: CDR1 SGHTA, CDR2 FQGNSA. This CDR3 region has 15 residues. The V end lost 4 bases, the J end lost 3 bases, and 16 bases lay between the germline ends. CDR3 bases: TGTGCCAGCAGCTCACCAACCGGGGGGCACTACGAGCAGTACTTC. It yields the protein CASSSPTGGHYEQYF.

In its sample, this clone was seen a few times. The chain combines TRBV6-4 with TRBJ1-5; no definite D call. The CDR3 length is 13 residues. Looked up from germline, CDR1 is MRHNA and CDR2 is SNTAGT. Trimming removed 8 bases from V and 2 bases from J, with 10 bases in between. CDR3 amino acids: CASPGVCNQPQHF. The CDR3 region has the DNA TGTGCCAGCCCCGGTGTGTGCAATCAGCCCCAGCATTTT.

The chain employs TRBV30 and TRBJ1-1, with D uncertain. The CDR3 extends over 13 amino acids. The germline V and J ends were trimmed by 3 bases and 12 bases, with 20 bases remaining between them. Germline V gene data show CDR1 as GTSNPN and CDR2 as SVGIG (reference sequence). In DNA form, the CDR3 reads TGTGCCTGGAGCGTCGGCGGTCTCGGGTTGCCTTTCTTT. Its protein is CAWSVGGLGLPFF.

The genes are TRBV7-3 and TRBJ2-6; no clear D gene. Per germline, CDR1 SGHTA and CDR2 FQGTGA. The CDR3 is 15 amino acids. V was cut by 2 bases and J by 0 bases, with 5 bases left in between. The CDR3 bases are TGTGCCAGCAGCTTATTTAGCTCTGGGGCCAACGTCCTGACTTTC. Amino acids: CASSLFSSGANVLTF.

This chain joins TRBV30 and TRBJ1-6; 10 bases line up with TRBD1. CDR1 and CDR2 (germline): GTSNPN, SVGIG (reference sequence). V shed 7 bases and J 5 bases; nucleotides not matched to a gene: 8. This CDR3 comprises 15 residues. In DNA form, the CDR3 reads TGTGCCTCCCGTGGGACAGGGGTTAATAATTCACCCCTCCACTTT. This translates into CASRGTGVNNSPLHF.

The genes are TRBV11-2 and TRBJ1-3; D may be TRBD1 (6 bases). V was clipped by 0 bases and J by 4 bases, with 10 bases between them. CDR1 and CDR2 (germline): SGHAT, FQNNGV. The CDR3 has 15 amino acids. The CDR3 coding sequence is TGTGCCAGCAGCTTAGAGGCAGGGGCCGGAAACACCATATATTTT. Translated: CASSLEAGAGNTIYF. Full variable domain (remainder filled in from reference TRBV11-2 and TRBJ1-3): EAGVAQSPRYKIIEKRQSVAFWCNPISGHATLYWYQQILGQGPKLLIQFQNNGVVDDSQLPKDRFSAERLKGVDSTLKIQPAKLEDSAVYLCASSLEAGAGNTIYFGEGSWLTVV.

The chain carries TRBV5-5 and TRBJ1-1, with TRBD1 as a possible D gene (5 bases). The ends were cut back, 4 bases at V and 3 bases at J, with 7 bases in the middle. CDR1 is SGHKS, CDR2 YYEKEE, per germline (reference sequence). The CDR3 loop spans 12 amino acids. The CDR3 reads CASSRGDTEAFF. In DNA, the CDR3 is TGTGCCAGCAGCCGGGGGGACACTGAAGCTTTCTTT.

The gene calls are TRBV20-1 and TRBJ2-7; TRBD2 aligns across 7 bases. After removal of 3 bases from V and 5 bases from J, the junction contained 7 bases not matched to a gene. This CDR3 is 13 amino acids long. Germline V gives CDR1 DFQATT, CDR2 SNEGSKA (reference sequence). The CDR3 reads CSASSSGAHEQYF. CDR3 nucleotide sequence: TGCAGTGCTAGTTCTAGCGGCGCCCACGAGCAGTACTTC.

The chain uses TRBV23-1 and TRBJ2-3, with D possibly matching TRBD1 (6 bases). TRBV23-1 is an ORF, and what it does is uncertain. CDR3 length: 15 residues. V lost 8 bases to trimming and J lost 2 bases, with 17 bases between them. CDR3 sequence: CASCPGHTYTDTQYF. As DNA, the CDR3 is TGCGCCAGCTGCCCGGGACATACGTACACAGATACGCAGTATTTT.

The V and J genes are TRBV11-3 and TRBJ1-1, with 7 bases that match TRBD1. V was clipped by 5 bases and J by 1 base; unmatched bases: 4. The CDR3 has 14 residues. The V gene's germline CDR1 is SGHNT and CDR2 YENEEA. In nucleotides, the CDR3 is TGTGCCAGCAGCCAAGGGGGCAAGAACACTGAAGCTTTCTTT. Translating it yields CASSQGGKNTEAFF.

The chain has TRBV3-1 (or the pseudogene TRBV3-2) and TRBJ2-1, with D unresolved. This CDR3 is 15 amino acids long. The germline CDR1 and CDR2 sequences are LGHDT and YNNKEL (reference sequence). V lost 0 bases, J lost 0 bases, and 6 bases lay in between. The CDR3 protein is CASSQELNSYNEQFF. In DNA form, the CDR3 reads TGTGCCAGCAGCCAAGAACTGAACTCCTACAATGAGCAGTTCTTC.

V gene TRBV5-4 combines with J gene TRBJ1-2; TRBD1 agrees at 9 bases. There are 16 residues in the CDR3. The J segment lost 4 bases and the V segment lost 0 bases, leaving 7 bases of the junction unmatched. CDR1 SGHNT and CDR2 YYREEE come from the germline V gene (reference sequence). The CDR3 DNA follows: TGTGCCAGCAGCTTGGGAGGGACAGGGAGCCCCTATGGCTACACCTTC. Translating it yields CASSLGGTGSPYGYTF.

V and J are TRBV15 and TRBJ2-7, with a possible D match to TRBD1 (7 bases). This CDR3 is 16 amino acids long. Germline V gene data show CDR1 as LNHNV and CDR2 as YYDKDF (reference sequence). Trimming left V 2 bases short and J 1 base short, with 15 bases between. The CDR3 bases are TGTGCCACCAGCAGAACTCTGACAGGGAGGTCCTACGAGCAGTACTTC. This gives the protein CATSRTLTGRSYEQYF. The variable domain in full, completed from reference TRBV15 and TRBJ2-7, reads DAMVIQNPRYQVTQFGKPVTLSCSQTLNHNVMYWYQQKSSQAPKLLFHYYDKDFNNEADTPDNFQSRRPNTSFCFLDIRSPGLGDTAMYLCATSRTLTGRSYEQYFGPGTRLTVT.

The J gene is TRBJ2-7, the V gene TRBV28, with D perhaps TRBD2 (6 bases). Germline loops: CDR1 MDHEN, CDR2 SYDVKM. The CDR3 extends over 13 amino acids. V dropped 2 bases and J dropped 4 bases, with 9 bases sitting between them. This chain's CDR3 is CASSLAGPYEQYF. The DNA for the CDR3 is TGTGCCAGCAGTTTAGCGGGGCCTTACGAGCAGTACTTC. Looking up the rest from reference TRBV28 and TRBJ2-7 gives the full variable domain: DVKVTQSSRYLVKRTGEKVFLECVQDMDHENMFWYRQDPGLGLRLIYFSYDVKMKEKGDIPEGYSVSREKKERFSLILESASTNQTSMYLCASSLAGPYEQYFGPGTRLTVT.

The chain recombines TRBV12-3 or TRBV12-4 with TRBJ1-1; no clear D gene. The CDR3 contains 12 residues. With 5 bases removed from V and 3 bases from J, the gap between germline ends came to 7 bases. In DNA, the CDR3 is TGTGCCAGCAGTCAACGGGACACTGAAGCTTTCTTT. This translates into CASSQRDTEAFF.

The CDR3 DNA reads TGTGCCAGCAGTTTGGCAGGGCCCGCTGAAAAACTGTTTTTT. This codes for CASSLAGPAEKLFF. The genes are TRBV6-6 and TRBJ1-4; weak D call: TRBD1 (5 bases). The germline CDR1 and CDR2 sequences are MNHNY and SVGAGI (reference sequence). This CDR3 contains 14 residues. Trimming stripped 4 bases from V and 7 bases from J, with 13 bases between.